The 24 T cell receptor beta chains below all came from one sample that was sequenced in a study of CD8 T cells in ankylosing spondylitis (dated by TCRdb to about 2017). To prepare the library, 5' RACE was applied. The sequencer was an Illumina HiSeq 2500. Using fastp trimming at Q25 and MiXCR clonotype assembly, TCRdb reanalyzed the public sequencing data and kept in-frame beta chains. Duplicate CDR3 protein sequences are folded into a single record with the most common DNA and genes. This sample holds approximately 60,000 distinct CDR3 sequences; more than 5.5% were observed only once. Clones ranked in the top ten supply around 5% of the sample. Sequencing used synovial fluid, either unsorted or a sorted T cell fraction (not recorded which). These receptors originate from a male donor with ankylosing spondylitis.

This clonotype was picked up many times. The V gene is TRBV27, the J gene TRBJ2-7, with 14 positions matching TRBD2. With V trimmed by 3 bases and J by 5 bases, 6 bases remained unmatched. Per germline, CDR1 MNHEY and CDR2 SMNVEV (reference sequence). The CDR3 consists of 16 residues. CDR3: CASSFGGLAGVDEQYF. The CDR3 DNA reads as TGTGCCAGCAGTTTTGGGGGACTAGCGGGAGTTGACGAGCAGTACTTC.

CDR3 in amino acids: CASSEMWGTGYNEQFF. DNA for the CDR3: TGTGCCAGCAGTGAGATGTGGGGGACTGGGTACAATGAGCAGTTCTTC. V and J are TRBV6-4 and TRBJ2-1; a weak D match, TRBD2 (6 bases). Germline CDR1 MRHNA, CDR2 SNTAGT. V lost 3 bases, J lost 4 bases, and 16 bases lay in between. The CDR3 is 16 amino acids.

The rearrangement uses TRBV19 and TRBJ2-1; 9 bases are shared with TRBD2. The CDR3 extends over 14 amino acids. Germline lookup yields CDR1 LNHDA and CDR2 SQIVND (reference sequence). V gave up 7 bases and J gave up 6 bases; unmatched junction bases: 7. CDR3 nucleotides: TGTGCCAGTAAGAGGACTAGCGCATCCAATGAGCAGTTCTTC. Protein product: CASKRTSASNEQFF.

V and J are TRBV18 and TRBJ2-7, with TRBD1 as a possible D gene (5 bases). Germline CDR1 is KGHSH and CDR2 is LQKENI. The CDR3 extends over 12 amino acids. V lost 5 bases and J 4 bases, leaving 9 bases between the germline ends. This CDR3 reads CASSTDRYEQYF. DNA of the CDR3: TGTGCCAGCTCAACCGACAGATACGAGCAGTACTTC.

The gene calls are TRBV24-1 and TRBJ2-1; maybe TRBD1 (7 bases). CDR1 KGHDR and CDR2 SFDVKD come from the germline V gene. The CDR3 runs 15 residues. Deletions cut 5 bases from V and 0 bases from J, with 10 bases between. The CDR3 DNA reads TGTGCCACCAGTGCAGGGGGGAGCTCCTACAATGAGCAGTTCTTC. This codes for CATSAGGSSYNEQFF.

This clonotype was picked up many times. The CDR3 loop is CASSEVHTGELFF. In nucleotides, the CDR3 is TGCGCCAGCAGTGAGGTCCACACCGGGGAGCTGTTTTTT. The gene calls are TRBV10-2 and TRBJ2-2; D uncertain. CDR3 size: 13 residues. CDR1 and CDR2 from the germline V gene are WSHSY and SAAADI. Trimming left V 2 bases short and J 3 bases short, with 4 bases between.

This clonotype occurred a few times. This chain joins TRBV12-3 or TRBV12-4 and TRBJ2-7; a possible D gene is TRBD1 (6 bases). Trimming left V 3 bases short and J 6 bases short, with 12 bases between. CDR3 size: 13 residues. The CDR3 bases are TGTGCCAGCAGTTTTGGGACATTAGGCGAGCAGTACTTC. Its protein product is CASSFGTLGEQYF.

CDR3 DNA sequence: TGCAGTGCTAACGGAGTGGGGGAAGAGACCCAGTACTTC. This encodes CSANGVGEETQYF. The chain has TRBV20-1 and TRBJ2-5; D might be TRBD1 or TRBD2, each matching 5 bases. From germline, CDR1 is DFQATT and CDR2 SNEGSKA (reference sequence). CDR3 length: 13 residues. V lost 4 bases, J lost 3 bases, and 12 bases lay in between.

The chain couples TRBV18 to TRBJ1-5, with a weak D call TRBD1 (6 bases). This CDR3 is built from 13 residues. Trimming cost V 3 bases and J 7 bases, with 10 bases left between them. From germline, CDR1 is KGHSH and CDR2 LQKENI. The CDR3 DNA follows: TGTGCCAGCTCACCCAGGGGAGACCAGCCCCAGCATTTT. Residues: CASSPRGDQPQHF.

This clonotype turned up a few times. The chain uses TRBV7-3 and TRBJ2-1; D might be TRBD2 (5 bases). CDR3 length: 14 amino acids. The germline CDR1 and CDR2 sequences are SGHTA and FQGTGA. Trimming took 6 bases from V and 1 from J, leaving 10 bases between them. In nucleotides, the CDR3 is TGTGCCAGCAGTAAGGGAGAGTCCTACAATGAGCAGTTCTTC. Amino acid sequence: CASSKGESYNEQFF.

The rearrangement joins TRBV5-6 to TRBJ2-7; D remains unclear. Trimming took off 0 bases at V and 4 bases at J, with 5 bases between the two ends. The CDR3 consists of 12 residues. Germline V gives CDR1 SGHDT, CDR2 YYEEEE. The CDR3 DNA reads TGTGCCAGCAGCTTGGCTCCATACGAGCAGTACTTC. Translation: CASSLAPYEQYF.

The genes are TRBV10-3 and TRBJ2-3; 10 positions match TRBD2. V trimming: 6 bases; J trimming: 1 base; junction bases outside the gene matches: 7. Looked up from germline, CDR1 is ENHRY and CDR2 is SYGVKD. The CDR3 consists of 16 residues. CDR3 nucleotides: TGTGCCATCAGCGGACCCAGCGGGAGGGGCACAGATACGCAGTATTTT. This encodes CAISGPSGRGTDTQYF.

The chain recombines TRBV27 with TRBJ2-7; 10 bases fit TRBD2. J lost 0 bases, V lost 10 bases, and 15 bases had no gene match. CDR1 and CDR2 from the germline V gene are MNHEY and SMNVEV (reference sequence). This CDR3 spans 17 amino acids. The CDR3 nucleotides read TGTGCCACCCGTGGCGGGACTAGCGTAAATTTCTCCTACGAGCAGTACTTC. Amino acid sequence: CATRGGTSVNFSYEQYF.

The rearrangement uses TRBV5-1 and TRBJ2-7, with 9 bases identical to TRBD2. With V trimmed by 4 bases and J by 2 bases, 7 bases remained unmatched. Germline loops: CDR1 SGHRS, CDR2 YFSETQ. The CDR3 extends over 15 amino acids. Here the CDR3 reads CASSQVAGATYEQYF. For the CDR3, the DNA is TGCGCCAGCAGCCAAGTAGCGGGAGCGACCTACGAGCAGTACTTC.

This clonotype was recorded at least ten times. The chain has TRBV2 and TRBJ2-1, with TRBD1 identical over 7 bases. This CDR3 has 14 residues. V was pared by 7 bases and J by 10 bases, with 13 bases of the junction left unmatched. From germline, CDR1 is SNHLY and CDR2 FYNNEI. The CDR3 DNA sequence: TGTGCCAGCACTCGACTGCAGGGACAGTCGGAGCAGTTCTTC. It translates to CASTRLQGQSEQFF.

Many counts were recorded for this clonotype. The chain links TRBV20-1 to TRBJ1-2, with 10 bases identical to TRBD1. Germline values: CDR1 DFQATT, CDR2 SNEGSKA (reference sequence). CDR3 size: 15 residues. J gave up 2 bases and V 0 bases, and 3 bases lay outside the gene matches. The CDR3 loop reads CSARDRTGGNYGYTF. The DNA of the CDR3 is TGCAGTGCTAGAGATCGGACAGGGGGGAACTATGGCTACACCTTC.

This clonotype has more than one count but fewer than ten. This chain links TRBV18 with TRBJ2-7; TRBD2 matches at 10 bases. Trimming took 4 bases from V and 5 from J; bases not matched to a gene: 5. The CDR3 is made up of 14 amino acids. Germline V lookup: CDR1 KGHSH, CDR2 LQKENI. The CDR3 DNA reads TGTGCCAGCTCACAACTAGCGGGAAGCCACGAGCAGTACTTC. This translates into CASSQLAGSHEQYF.

This clonotype was seen many times. This chain's CDR3 is CASRPGTGDTGELFF. The CDR3 nucleotides read TGTGCCAGCAGGCCCGGGACAGGGGACACCGGGGAGCTGTTTTTT. The chain joins TRBV11-3 to TRBJ2-2, with 10 bases that match TRBD1. The CDR3 runs to 15 residues. The germline gives CDR1 SGHNT, CDR2 YENEEA. V trimming: 6 bases; J trimming: 3 bases; junction bases outside the gene matches: 4. The variable domain in full, completed from reference TRBV11-3 and TRBJ2-2, reads EAGVVQSPRYKIIEKKQPVAFWCNPISGHNTLYWYLQNLGQGPELLIRYENEEAVDDSQLPKDRFSAERLKGVDSTLKIQPAELGDSAVYLCASRPGTGDTGELFFGEGSRLTVL.

The CDR3 is CASGEQGPSYEQYF. CDR3 bases: TGTGCCAGCGGCGAACAGGGGCCGTCCTACGAGCAGTACTTC. The chain uses TRBV28 and TRBJ2-7; 7 bases are a match to TRBD1. The V gene end was trimmed by 8 bases and the J gene end by 1 base; junction bases not matched to a gene: 8. There are 14 residues in the CDR3. Looked up from germline, CDR1 is MDHEN and CDR2 is SYDVKM.

There are a few counts of this clonotype. The chain has TRBV4-3 and TRBJ2-3; 9 bases line up with TRBD2. Germline CDR1 is LGHNA and CDR2 is YSLEER. J was trimmed by 0 bases and V by 3 bases; bases with no gene match: 16. The CDR3 loop spans 20 amino acids. Here the CDR3 reads CASSHGVSSGDSSSTDTQYF. Here the CDR3 DNA reads TGCGCCAGCAGCCACGGGGTGTCTAGCGGGGACTCCTCAAGCACAGATACGCAGTATTTT.

By sample share, this clonotype is medium-sized. This sequence joins TRBV5-1 and TRBJ2-7, with TRBD1 identical over 7 bases. Germline CDR1 and CDR2: SGHRS and YFSETQ. The CDR3 has 14 amino acids. V lost 4 bases to trimming and J lost 0 bases; unmatched junction nucleotides: 4. The DNA of the CDR3 is TGCGCCAGCAGCCTCGGGACAGCCTCCTACGAGCAGTACTTC. Translation: CASSLGTASYEQYF.

The table lists this clonotype with many counts. The genes are TRBV29-1 and TRBJ2-5; perhaps D is TRBD1 or TRBD2 (5 bases each). The V gene lost 7 bases and the J gene lost 3 bases, with 12 bases spanning the gap. This CDR3 contains 12 residues. From germline, CDR1 is SQVTM and CDR2 ANQGSEA. The CDR3 region has the DNA TGCAGCGCAGGGACGGTGGAAGAGACCCAGTACTTC. Translation: CSAGTVEETQYF.

This clonotype was detected ten times or more. The chain has TRBV12-3 or TRBV12-4 and TRBJ2-3, with a possible D match to TRBD2 (5 bases). Trimming pared 7 bases from V and 6 bases from J, leaving 8 bases between. The CDR3 runs to 11 residues. CDR3: CASTPGDTQYF. The CDR3 bases are TGTGCCAGCACCCCGGGGGATACGCAGTATTTT.

In its sample, this clonotype was seen many times. This sequence joins TRBV4-2 and TRBJ1-1, with 8 nucleotides matching TRBD1. The CDR3 loop spans 18 amino acids. The trim removed 5 bases at V and 2 bases at J, leaving 16 bases unmatched. The V gene's germline CDR1 is LGHNA and CDR2 YNFKEQ. The CDR3 reads CASSKRTGRGFTNTEAFF. As DNA, the CDR3 is TGTGCCAGCAGCAAAAGGACAGGGCGGGGATTCACCAACACTGAAGCTTTCTTT.